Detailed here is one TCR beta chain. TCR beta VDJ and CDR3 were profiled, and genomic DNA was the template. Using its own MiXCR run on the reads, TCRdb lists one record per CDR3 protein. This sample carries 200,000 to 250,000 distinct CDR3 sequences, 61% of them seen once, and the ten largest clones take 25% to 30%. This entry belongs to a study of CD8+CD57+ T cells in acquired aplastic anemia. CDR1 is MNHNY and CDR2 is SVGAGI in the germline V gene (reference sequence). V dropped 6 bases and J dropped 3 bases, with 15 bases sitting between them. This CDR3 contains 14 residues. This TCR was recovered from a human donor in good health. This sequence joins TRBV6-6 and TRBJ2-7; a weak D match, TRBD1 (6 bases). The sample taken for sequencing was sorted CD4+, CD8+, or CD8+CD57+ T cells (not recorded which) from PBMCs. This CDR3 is CASSPSGDNYEQYF. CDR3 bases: TGTGCCAGCAGCCCCTCCGGGGACAACTACGAGCAGTACTTC.